This T cell receptor (beta chain) comes out of a study of blood T cell repertoires in COVID-19. Profiling relied on immunoSEQ multiplex PCR, and the TCRdb table lists in-frame clones only, not all of them. Of 100,000 to 150,000 clones in the sample, around four fifths were seen once. The CDR3 contains 18 residues. The V gene's germline CDR1 is SGHTA and CDR2 FQGNSA. The V gene end was trimmed by 3 bases and the J gene end by 4 bases; junction bases not matched to a gene: 12. This TCR was sampled from a man aged 35-49 years with acute COVID-19. The V call is TRBV7-2, the J call TRBJ2-3; 11 nucleotides align to TRBD1. The sequenced material came from PBMCs or T cells enriched from blood (not recorded which). The CDR3 DNA is TGTGCCAGCAGCTTCAGGGCTCCGGGACAGGGGGAGGCAGATACGCAGTATTTT. This encodes CASSFRAPGQGEADTQYF.